The 18 T cell receptor beta chains reported below all come from one sample, sequenced in a study of T cell responses to AZD1222 COVID-19 vaccine. The repertoire was sequenced with immunoSEQ multiplex PCR; TCRdb's copy has only in-frame clones and lacks some. This sample has 95,000 to 100,000 clones; roughly 84% occur once, and the top ten carry over 12%. This specimen was peripheral blood, taken 28 days after the second AZD1222 dose. These receptors came from an adult who received the AZD1222 COVID-19 vaccine.

A single count supports this clone. V is TRBV2 and J is TRBJ2-2; D may be TRBD1 (5 bases). Germline V gives CDR1 SNHLY, CDR2 FYNNEI. The CDR3 extends over 15 amino acids. Trimming took off 6 bases at V and 8 bases at J, with 19 bases between the two ends. The CDR3 protein is CASSSRQTDLGELFF. CDR3 bases: TGTGCCAGCAGCAGCAGACAGACTGATTTAGGGGAGCTGTTTTTT.

This clone was detected a few times. The chain has TRBV11-2 and TRBJ1-2; D perhaps matches TRBD1 (6 bases). The ends were cut back, 0 bases at V and 2 bases at J, with 16 bases in the middle. The CDR3 totals 17 residues. Germline CDR1 and CDR2: SGHAT and FQNNGV. The CDR3 DNA is TGTGCCAGCAGCTTAGATCTTAGCAGGGGACTGAACTATGGCTACACCTTC. As protein: CASSLDLSRGLNYGYTF.

The table lists this clone with many counts. The chain combines TRBV19 with TRBJ1-2; D is uncertain. CDR1 and CDR2 from the germline V gene are LNHDA and SQIVND (reference sequence). V lost 7 bases and J lost 0, with 9 bases in between. This CDR3 comprises 13 residues. CDR3 protein: CASTDVSNYGYTF. For the CDR3, the DNA is TGTGCCAGTACGGACGTTTCTAACTATGGCTACACCTTC.

This clone was counted a single time. The rearrangement uses TRBV9 and TRBJ1-5; a weak D match, TRBD1 (5 bases). Trimming shortened V by 0 bases and J by 10 bases, and 14 bases separated the two germline ends. This CDR3 has 14 residues. Germline V gives CDR1 SGDLS, CDR2 YYNGEE. The CDR3 reads CASSVGQGGQPQHF. The DNA of the CDR3 is TGTGCCAGCAGCGTAGGGCAGGGAGGACAACCCCAGCATTTT.

This chain connects TRBV14 to TRBJ2-5, with 8 bases lining up with TRBD2. Germline CDR1 SGHDN, CDR2 FVKESK. Unmatched junction bases numbered 6, after V lost 4 bases and J lost 2 bases. This CDR3 spans 15 amino acids. The CDR3 DNA follows: TGTGCCAGCAGCCCCCGGGGGGGCTATCAAGAGACCCAGTACTTC. Translating gives CASSPRGGYQETQYF. Filled out from reference TRBV14 and TRBJ2-5, the complete variable domain reads EAGVTQFPSHSVIEKGQTVTLRCDPISGHDNLYWYRRVMGKEIKFLLHFVKESKQDESGMPNNRFLAERTGGTYSTLKVQPAELEDSGVYFCASSPRGGYQETQYFGPGTRLLVL.

Concerning this clone itself: One end of the junction does not line up with germline, which may come from a read error. The chain couples TRBV19 to TRBJ2-7; 13 bases agree with TRBD2. Germline loops: CDR1 LNHDA, CDR2 SQIVND (reference sequence). The CDR3 has 16 residues. The CDR3, as DNA: TGTGCCAGTAGTAACCCCTTGACTAGCGGGAGGACCCATCCCTTTTTT. Translating it yields CASSNPLTSGRTHPFF.

The gene calls are TRBV2 and TRBJ2-5, with 7 positions matching TRBD2. Germline V CDR1 and CDR2: SNHLY, FYNNEI. Trimming removed 6 bases from V and 5 bases from J; junction bases left unmatched: 12. The CDR3 is made up of 15 amino acids. CDR3 protein: CASSGGPSGWETQYF. In DNA, the CDR3 is TGTGCCAGCAGCGGGGGTCCTAGCGGATGGGAGACCCAGTACTTC. The full variable domain, with the rest looked up from reference TRBV2 and TRBJ2-5, is EPEVTQTPSHQVTQMGQEVILRCVPISNHLYFYWYRQILGQKVEFLVSFYNNEISEKSEIFDDQFSVERPDGSNFTLKIRSTKLEDSAMYFCASSGGPSGWETQYFGPGTRLLVL.

This clone is a singleton in its sample. The chain couples TRBV6-2 or TRBV6-3 to TRBJ1-1; no reliable D call. The V gene lost 2 bases and the J gene lost 4 bases, with 11 bases spanning the gap. The CDR3 extends over 14 amino acids. CDR1 MNHEY and CDR2 SVGEGT come from the germline V gene. For the CDR3, the DNA is TGTGCCAGCAGTTACGCCATAAGTGGCACTGAAGCTTTCTTT. The encoded protein is CASSYAISGTEAFF.

This rearrangement joins TRBV11-3 to TRBJ2-6; D gene unclear. Germline V gene lookup returns CDR1 SGHNT and CDR2 YENEEA. Trimming removed 1 base from V and 0 bases from J, with 13 bases in between. The CDR3 runs 18 residues. CDR3: CASSLGTQLRSGANVLTF. The CDR3 DNA is TGTGCCAGCAGCTTAGGGACCCAGTTACGCTCTGGGGCCAACGTCCTGACTTTC.

The rearrangement uses TRBV5-4 and TRBJ1-3, with 7 bases aligning to TRBD1. V lost 4 bases, J lost 1 base, and 8 bases stayed unmatched. The length of the CDR3 is 16 residues. CDR1 and CDR2 from the germline V gene are SGHNT and YYREEE (reference sequence). CDR3 in amino acids: CASSGRQGLSGNTIYF. In DNA, the CDR3 is TGTGCCAGCAGCGGGAGACAGGGACTTTCTGGAAACACCATATATTTT.

The V gene is TRBV19, the J gene TRBJ2-3, with 7 bases matching TRBD2. The CDR3 runs 15 residues. Trimming at V came to 4 bases and at J to 2 bases, leaving 6 bases not matched to a gene. CDR1 and CDR2 (germline): LNHDA, SQIVND (reference sequence). CDR3 coding DNA: TGTGCCAGTAGTAGTAGTCGGGGGGACACAGATACGCAGTATTTT. Amino acids: CASSSSRGDTDTQYF.

V is TRBV11-2 and J is TRBJ1-3; weak D call: TRBD1 (5 bases). Trimming took off 4 bases at V and 0 bases at J, with 10 bases between the two ends. There are 15 residues in the CDR3. The germline gives CDR1 SGHAT, CDR2 FQNNGV. The CDR3 loop is CASSSQVHSGNTIYF. DNA of the CDR3: TGTGCCAGCAGCTCACAGGTCCACTCTGGAAACACCATATATTTT.

The chain combines TRBV18 with TRBJ2-7; TRBD1 matches at 8 bases. The CDR3 runs 15 residues. Germline V gene data show CDR1 as KGHSH and CDR2 as LQKENI. The V gene end was trimmed by 0 bases and the J gene end by 6 bases; junction bases not matched to a gene: 7. The chain's CDR3 is CASSPPTGQGAEQYF. For the CDR3, the DNA is TGTGCCAGCTCACCACCGACTGGACAGGGTGCCGAGCAGTACTTC. Variable domain in full (rest from reference TRBV18 and TRBJ2-7): NAGVMQNPRHLVRRRGQEARLRCSPMKGHSHVYWYRQLPEEGLKFMVYLQKENIIDESGMPKERFSAEFPKEGPSILRIQQVVRGDSAAYFCASSPPTGQGAEQYFGPGTRLTVT.

Worth noting for this clone: The junction and the germline gene differ at one end; a read error may be behind it. The V and J genes are TRBV7-2 and TRBJ2-7; 11 bases are a match to TRBD2. Germline-derived CDR1 and CDR2 are SGHTA and FQGNSA. The CDR3 has 15 residues. The CDR3 nucleotides are TGTGCCAGCAGGTTAGCGGGAGGGCCGTTCTACGAGCAGTACTTC. Its protein is CASRLAGGPFYEQYF.

The J gene is TRBJ1-4, the V gene TRBV18; D not certain. This CDR3 contains 14 residues. Deletions cut 4 bases from V and 4 bases from J, with 10 bases between. The germline V gene encodes CDR1 KGHSH and CDR2 LQKENI. The CDR3 nucleotides read TGTGCCAGCTCACAAATAGGGAGTAATGAAAAACTGTTTTTT. It yields the protein CASSQIGSNEKLFF.

In its sample, this clone was seen a few times. The chain employs TRBV2 and TRBJ1-4; D unresolved. Trimming stripped 6 bases from V and 0 bases from J, with 11 bases between. Germline CDR1 SNHLY, CDR2 FYNNEI. The CDR3 consists of 15 residues. The CDR3 region is CASRAFTATNEKLFF. The CDR3 nucleotides are TGTGCCAGCAGAGCCTTCACAGCAACTAATGAAAAACTGTTTTTT. The full variable domain, completed using reference TRBV2 and TRBJ1-4, is EPEVTQTPSHQVTQMGQEVILRCVPISNHLYFYWYRQILGQKVEFLVSFYNNEISEKSEIFDDQFSVERPDGSNFTLKIRSTKLEDSAMYFCASRAFTATNEKLFFGSGTQLSVL.

The chain carries TRBV29-1 and TRBJ2-7; D possibly corresponds to TRBD1 (5 bases). V was shortened by 3 bases and J by 3 bases, with 12 bases between the two germline ends. CDR1 SQVTM and CDR2 ANQGSEA come from the germline V gene. The CDR3 runs 13 residues. The chain's CDR3 is CSVDSGSGYEQYF. The CDR3 DNA is TGCAGCGTTGACTCAGGGTCGGGCTACGAGCAGTACTTC.

The CDR3: CASSLSQGGNTEAFF. For the CDR3, the DNA is TGTGCCAGCAGTCTGTCACAGGGCGGGAACACTGAAGCTTTCTTT. V usage is TRBV28 and J usage is TRBJ1-1, with D tentatively TRBD1 (6 bases). The CDR3 spans 15 residues. Germline-derived CDR1 and CDR2 are MDHEN and SYDVKM. Deletions cut 5 bases from V and 1 base from J, with 14 bases between.